This T cell receptor beta chain was observed in a study of cytomegalovirus exposure and HLA in healthy donors. The CDR3 spans 14 residues. V was clipped by 5 bases and J by 6 bases; unmatched bases: 3. Germline loops: CDR1 SNHLY, CDR2 FYNNEI. There are a few counts of this clone. PCR primers comprised 60 Vbeta and 13 Jbeta primers. Profiled with immunoSEQ multiplex PCR; TCRdb holds only in-frame clones, not every one. The table has around 130,000 clones, roughly 8.6% seen once; the top ten hold approximately 6.6%. This chain joins TRBV2 and TRBJ1-5; 11 bases line up with TRBD1. Sequencing was performed on PBMCs. The TCR was taken from a woman aged 40 to 50 in good health and CMV-seropositive. For the CDR3, the DNA is TGTGCCAGCAGTCGGGACAGGGGGACTCAGCCCCAGCATTTT. It is translated as CASSRDRGTQPQHF.